This is a list of T cell receptor beta chains from one sample in a study of CD8 T cells in Susac syndrome. TCRdb analysed the immunoSEQ multiplex PCR reads with MiXCR anew, one entry per CDR3 protein. Of about 200,000 distinct CDR3 sequences in the sample, over 90% are singletons; the top ten hold 0.093%. The specimen was CD4+ T cells from PBMCs. Source of these receptors: a human donor with multiple sclerosis. Both conserved end residues are part of each CDR3. D genes are given only for firm matches.

V,D,J,DNA,CDR3
TRBV20-1,-,TRBJ1-1,TGCAGTGCTAGACCCGGACAGACTGCCACTGAAGCTTTCTTT,CSARPGQTATEAFF
TRBV3-1,-,TRBJ2-1,TGTGCCAGCAGCCAAGGGGGAGGCTACAATGAGCAGTTCTTC,CASSQGGGYNEQFF
TRBV20-1,TRBD1,TRBJ2-7,TGCAGTGCTAGAGTTCGGACAGGGGTGTACGAGCAGTACTTC,CSARVRTGVYEQYF
TRBV29-1,-,TRBJ1-1,TGCAGCGTTGCGTGGGACATGAACACTGAAGCTTTCTTT,CSVAWDMNTEAFF
TRBV24-1,-,TRBJ2-2,TGTGCCACCAGTGACCCAGGGCGCGGGGAGCTGTTTTTT,CATSDPGRGELFF
TRBV5-4,-,TRBJ1-1,TGTGCCAGCAGTACCTTAGGCAATGAAGCTTTCTTT,CASSTLGNEAFF
TRBV15,TRBD1,TRBJ2-7,TGTGCCACCAGCAGAGAGGGGACAGGGTGGGGGAACGAGCAGTACTTC,CATSREGTGWGNEQYF
TRBV4-2,TRBD1,TRBJ1-5,TGTGCCAGCAGCCCCGAGGACAGGGGAGGTAATCAGCCCCAGCATTTT,CASSPEDRGGNQPQHF
TRBV29-1,-,TRBJ1-1,TGCAGCGTCGTCTTTGAAGGCGCAGCTTTCTTT,CSVVFEGAAFF
TRBV20-1,-,TRBJ1-2,TGCAGTGCAGTCGACAGGAGTCAAGGCTACACCTTC,CSAVDRSQGYTF
TRBV11-3,-,TRBJ2-2,TGTGCCAGCAGCTTTAGGACAGCGAACACCGGGGAGCTGTTTTTT,CASSFRTANTGELFF
TRBV29-1,TRBD1,TRBJ2-7,TGCAGCGTTGTGGGGACAGGGAGGAACGAGCAGTACTTC,CSVVGTGRNEQYF
TRBV15,-,TRBJ1-2,TGTGCCACCAGCAGAGTGGGGACCGGACTTCGTTATGGCTACACCTTC,CATSRVGTGLRYGYTF
TRBV9,-,TRBJ2-7,TGTGCCAGCAGCGTAGCGCCCAGCTCCTACGAGCAGTACTTC,CASSVAPSSYEQYF
TRBV29-1,TRBD2,TRBJ2-5,TGCAGCGTTGTCGGGGGGGCAGGGTCAATGGAAGAGACCCAGTACTTC,CSVVGGAGSMEETQYF
TRBV3-1,-,TRBJ1-5,TGTGCCAGCTCTTCGGGCGGGAATCAGCCCCAGCATTTT,CASSSGGNQPQHF